This T cell receptor beta chain is drawn from a study of beta chain features in type 1 diabetes. Study-level findings and limits: Type 1 diabetes patients showed a moderate but significant shortening of TCRB CDR3s in all four CD4+ subsets.

As to this clone: Antigen unknown.

The CDR3 is 13 residues long. Trimming shortened V by 7 bases and J by 2 bases, and 15 bases separated the two germline ends. Germline V CDR1 and CDR2: SQVTM, ANQGSEA. TCRB transcripts that were expressed got sequenced, as all of the isolated RNA had been reverse transcribed. Measured with immunoSEQ multiplex PCR; TCRdb has only the in-frame clones, and not every one. The sample lists 55,000 to 80,000 clones; more than 45% were seen once. This chain links TRBV29-1 with TRBJ2-7; a weak D match, TRBD1 (5 bases). This receptor was taken from a man in his thirties or forties with type 1 diabetes. The sequenced sample consisted of central memory CD4+ T cells from blood. Here the CDR3 reads CSAGQGGTYEQYF. As DNA, the CDR3 is TGCAGCGCCGGACAAGGTGGAACCTACGAGCAGTACTTC.